These 30 T cell receptor beta chains share one sample of origin, sequenced in a study of CD8+CD57+ T cells in acquired aplastic anemia (dated 2018 in TCRdb). The sample was run on an Illumina HiSeq 2000. Genomic DNA was used as template for profiling of TCR beta VDJ combinations and CDR3 sequences. TCRdb reworked the public reads: Q25 trimming with fastp, MiXCR clone assembly, productive beta chains retained. Each CDR3 protein appears once, grouped with its most common genes and DNA. Counted in this sample were hundreds of thousands of distinct CDR3 sequences; around 82% of them appeared once. The ten top clones hold over 35% of the sample. Patients chosen for sequencing had shown expansion of CD8+CD57+ cells by flow cytometry. Sequenced input: sorted CD4+, CD8+, or CD8+CD57+ T cells (not recorded which) from PBMCs. The receptors here all came from a human donor with aplastic anemia.

The chain links TRBV5-1 to TRBJ1-1; no firm D call. Trimming shortened V by 4 bases and J by 0 bases, and 16 bases separated the two germline ends. Germline assignment: CDR1 SGHRS and CDR2 YFSETQ. The CDR3 consists of 16 residues. CDR3 DNA: TGCGCCAGCAGCGGAACTCAGGTCGATGTGAACACTGAAGCTTTCTTT. This sequence encodes CASSGTQVDVNTEAFF.

The chain uses TRBV24-1 and TRBJ1-5; 7 nucleotides align to TRBD1. J lost 7 bases, V lost 5 bases, and 4 bases had no gene match. Germline CDR1 and CDR2: KGHDR and SFDVKD. The CDR3 totals 13 residues. DNA for the CDR3: TGTGCCACCAGTGGACAGGGAGGCCAGCCCCAGCATTTT. This codes for CATSGQGGQPQHF.

Notes on this clonotype: The conserved closing phenylalanine or tryptophan is absent in this CDR3, likely reflecting a read error. The limits of the CDR3 on the DNA are not certain, so only TCRdb's listed CDR3 is given. The chain carries TRBV7-9 and TRBJ2-2. Per the germline V gene, CDR1 is SEHNR and CDR2 is FQNEAQ (reference sequence). The CDR3 length is 12 residues, termini included. The CDR3 reads CASSFGTREVID.

In its sample, this clonotype was seen many times. This chain joins TRBV27 and TRBJ2-1; 7 nucleotides match TRBD2. Germline CDR1 is MNHEY and CDR2 is SMNVEV (reference sequence). V shed 10 bases and J 5 bases; nucleotides not matched to a gene: 14. This CDR3 has 15 residues. DNA of the CDR3: TGTGCCACCTTGGCTGGCGGGAGCCTGCACAATGAGCAGTTCTTC. Protein: CATLAGGSLHNEQFF.

The genes are TRBV7-2 and TRBJ2-1; TRBD1 matches 7 bases. CDR1 and CDR2 from the germline V gene are SGHTA and FQGNSA. Germline trimming cut 5 bases from V and 5 bases from J; bases unmatched to any gene: 9. The CDR3 loop spans 15 amino acids. CDR3 sequence: CASSTGVGSHNEQFF. The CDR3 DNA sequence: TGTGCCAGCAGCACAGGGGTCGGTTCCCACAATGAGCAGTTCTTC.

The chain links TRBV15 to TRBJ1-1; D is possibly TRBD1 (5 bases). V lost 3 bases and J lost 5, with 7 bases in between. Per germline, CDR1 LNHNV and CDR2 YYDKDF (reference sequence). The CDR3 totals 12 residues. The CDR3 region has the DNA TGTGCCACCAGCAGGGAGGGGACTGAAGCTTTCTTT. It is translated as CATSREGTEAFF.

The V call is TRBV11-1, the J call TRBJ2-6; 7 nucleotides line up with TRBD2. Germline loops: CDR1 SGHAT, CDR2 FQDESV (reference sequence). The CDR3 extends over 16 amino acids. The V and J ends lost 5 bases and 4 bases, in that order; junction bases with no gene match: 8. CDR3 residues: CASSGGDRYGANVLTF. CDR3 DNA: TGTGCCAGCAGCGGGGGGGACCGATACGGGGCCAACGTCCTGACTTTC.

The genes are TRBV9 and TRBJ1-2; unclear D gene. Germline CDR1 and CDR2: SGDLS and YYNGEE. The V end lost 2 bases, the J end lost 5 bases, and 19 bases lay between the germline ends. CDR3 length: 16 amino acids. CDR3 DNA sequence: TGTGCCAGCAGCGTGGCCTTAGACGGGCTCGTATATGGCTACACCTTC. This translates into CASSVALDGLVYGYTF.

In this sample, this clonotype turned up once. One end of the junction is discordant with germline, which a read error may explain. This CDR3 reads CASSVASATRYF. In nucleotides, the CDR3 is TGTGCCAGCAGCGTAGCGAGCGCAACGAGGTATTTT. The chain joins TRBV5-1 to TRBJ2-3; D may be TRBD2 (5 bases). Germline CDR1 reads SGHRS; CDR2 reads YFSETQ. The CDR3 contains 12 residues. The full variable domain, its missing parts supplied by reference TRBV5-1 and TRBJ2-3, is KAGVTQTPRYLIKTRGQQVTLSCSPISGHRSVSWYQQTPGQGLQFLFEYFSETQRNKGNFPGRFSGRQFSNSRSEMNVSTLELGDSALYLCASSVASATRYFGPGTRLTVL.

A few counts support this clonotype. This may be a read error: a much more frequent sequence differs by one nucleotide. The chain is built from TRBV9 and TRBJ2-7; D perhaps matches TRBD2 (6 bases). Germline V CDR1 and CDR2: SGDLS, YYNGEE. The CDR3 runs to 14 residues. CDR3 nucleotides: TGTGTCATCAGTCCCGGGGACTTCTCCTACGAGCAGTACTTC. Amino acids: CVISPGDFSYEQYF.

The V call is TRBV15, the J call TRBJ2-1; D might be TRBD1 or TRBD2, each matching 5 bases. The end of the DNA aligns better with TRBJ2-7, so the J call may be wrong. From germline, CDR1 is LNHNV and CDR2 YYDKDF (reference sequence). The CDR3 spans 14 residues. The CDR3 DNA reads TGTGCCACCAGCAGAGGCGGCAGGGACGATAAGCAGTACTTC. Translating it yields CATSRGGRDDKQYF.

Concerning this clonotype: Because the CDR3 is missing its conserved closing phenylalanine or tryptophan, this is likely a read error. It is unclear where the CDR3 begins or ends on the DNA, so no DNA is shown, and the CDR3 is as TCRdb lists it. The rearrangement uses TRBV9 and TRBJ1-2; the D call of TRBD1 is as the table states it, not checked on the DNA. Germline V CDR1 and CDR2: SGDLS, YYNGEE. The length of the CDR3 is 13 amino acids, counting both ends. The CDR3 region is CASSHRMGGDNEL.

The gene calls are TRBV7-9 and TRBJ2-5, with D perhaps matching TRBD2 (6 bases). The CDR3 is 15 amino acids. With 2 bases removed from V and 0 bases from J, the gap between germline ends came to 10 bases. Germline CDR1 reads SEHNR; CDR2 reads FQNEAQ (reference sequence). The CDR3 nucleotides are TGTGCCAGCAGCTTAATAGCTAGCGACCAAGAGACCCAGTACTTC. Translating gives CASSLIASDQETQYF.

Regarding this clonotype: The DNA is left out, because the CDR3 cannot be placed on it with certainty; the CDR3 is given as TCRdb lists it. This chain links TRBV7-9 with TRBJ2-3; the tabulated D call, TRBD2, remains unverified against the DNA. CDR1 is SEHNR, CDR2 FQNEAQ, per germline (reference sequence). Including both end residues, the CDR3 is 14 amino acids long. CDR3 sequence reads: CAGKWARGTHNYDF.

The rearrangement links TRBV7-2 to TRBJ1-1, with D unclear. The CDR3 runs to 15 residues. With 8 bases removed from V and 14 bases from J, the gap between germline ends came to 30 bases. Germline CDR1 reads SGHTA; CDR2 reads FQGNSA. CDR3 in amino acids: CASVLREEAKNPVFF. The CDR3 DNA is TGTGCCAGCGTATTGAGGGAGGAGGCGAAAAACCCAGTATTCTTT.

This clonotype was observed a handful of times. CDR3 loop: CASSVLAGDPDTQYF. The DNA for the CDR3 is TGTGCCAGCAGTGTCCTAGCGGGAGATCCAGATACGCAGTATTTT. V gene TRBV25-1 combines with J gene TRBJ2-3; 10 bases align to TRBD2. CDR1 MGHDK and CDR2 SYGVNS come from the germline V gene. V shed 4 bases, J shed 4 bases, and the junction held 5 bases outside the gene matches. CDR3 length: 15 amino acids.

The chain carries TRBV7-7 and TRBJ1-2; D uncertain. V dropped 6 bases and J dropped 11 bases, with 19 bases sitting between them. There are 13 residues in the CDR3. CDR1 and CDR2 from the germline V gene are SSHAT and FNYEAQ (reference sequence). CDR3: CASSLSQIYEYTF. CDR3 bases: TGTGCCAGCAGTTTATCACAGATCTATGAGTACACCTTC.

A note on this clonotype: The germline gene is not matched at one end of the junction; a read error may be the cause. The chain recombines TRBV2 with TRBJ2-1; D gene ambiguous. CDR3 length: 14 amino acids. The germline gives CDR1 SNHLY, CDR2 FYNNEI. CDR3 sequence (DNA): TGCAGCAGTAAGAAGGTGGGGAACTACAATGAGCAGTTCTTC. It translates to CSSKKVGNYNEQFF.

This clonotype is a singleton in its sample. Compared with germline, one end of the junction differs, possibly owing to a read error. This chain uses TRBV7-6 with TRBJ2-5; tentative D call: TRBD1 (6 bases). The CDR3 has 14 amino acids. CDR1 SGHVS and CDR2 FNYEAQ come from the germline V gene. The CDR3 nucleotides read TGTGCCAGCAGCTTAGCCCACGGGACAAAAGACCACCAGTTC. It codes for CASSLAHGTKDHQF.

The genes are TRBV7-2 and TRBJ1-5, with no clear D. Germline CDR1 and CDR2: SGHTA and FQGNSA. V lost 0 bases, J lost 12 bases, and 18 bases lay in between. The CDR3 contains 15 residues. CDR3 nucleotides: TGTGCCAGCAGCTTAGCGGGAGGGCGCAATACGCACCAGCATTTT. Its translation is CASSLAGGRNTHQHF.

Remarks on this clonotype: This CDR3 fails to terminate in the conserved phenylalanine or tryptophan, so it likely reflects a read error. The DNA is left out, because the CDR3 cannot be placed on it with certainty; the CDR3 is given as TCRdb lists it. The CDR3 loop reads CASSAVGVAGQVS. This rearrangement joins TRBV7-2 to TRBJ2-1; TRBD1, as called in the table, went unchecked against the DNA. The CDR3 is 13 residues long, ends included. Germline V gives CDR1 SGHTA, CDR2 FQGNSA.

Notes on this clonotype: The junction differs from germline at one of its ends, possibly a read error. V is TRBV7-2 and J is TRBJ1-5; D may be TRBD1 (5 bases). The CDR3 consists of 13 residues. Germline V gene lookup returns CDR1 SGHTA and CDR2 FQGNSA. The DNA for the CDR3 is TGCGCCAGCAGCTTTCAAGGGACTCAGCCCGAGCATTTT. It translates to CASSFQGTQPEHF.

About this clonotype: The germline gene is not matched at one end of the junction; a read error may be the cause. V is TRBV25-1 and J is TRBJ2-6, with D hard to call. This CDR3 spans 16 amino acids. Germline-derived CDR1 and CDR2 are MGHDK and SYGVNS. CDR3 protein: CASSEYTSSGANVLTF. The CDR3, as DNA: TGCGCCAGCAGTGAATATACGAGCTCTGGGGCCAACGTCCTGACTTTC.

The chain joins TRBV7-8 to TRBJ1-1; D call uncertain. This CDR3 is 15 amino acids long. Germline values: CDR1 SGHVS, CDR2 FQNEAQ. V was trimmed by 1 base and J by 14 bases, leaving 23 bases between them. CDR3 nucleotides: TGTGCCAGCAGCTTAGAGCTACAGTGGAATTCACACCTCTTCTTT. Protein product: CASSLELQWNSHLFF. The full variable domain, in which reference TRBV7-8 and TRBJ1-1 provide the parts outside the CDR3, is GAGVSQSPRYKVAKRGQDVALRCDPISGHVSLFWYQQALGQGPEFLTYFQNEAQLDKSGLPSDRFFAERPEGSVSTLKIQRTQQEDSAVYLCASSLELQWNSHLFFGQGTRLTVV.

This clonotype was counted once. One end of the junction varies from germline; a read error may be responsible. The chain couples TRBV7-6 to TRBJ1-1; D gene uncertain. Looked up from germline, CDR1 is SGHVS and CDR2 is FNYEAQ. CDR3 length: 14 amino acids. The CDR3 region has the DNA TGTGCCAGCACCATAGAGAGAGTCCCCTCTGAGGCCAACTTT. Protein: CASTIERVPSEANF.

The chain combines TRBV7-8 with TRBJ2-1; D uncertain. The CDR3 runs to 18 residues. Germline V gene data show CDR1 as SGHVS and CDR2 as FQNEAQ. V lost 0 bases and J lost 7, with 22 bases in between. CDR3 sequence: CASSLAGRPDTRYNEQFF. CDR3 DNA: TGTGCCAGCAGCTTAGCGGGCCGTCCCGATACCCGGTATAATGAGCAGTTCTTC.

The genes are TRBV20-1 and TRBJ2-3; TRBD2 aligns across 7 bases. The CDR3 length is 16 residues. Losses at the gene ends were 3 bases for V and 3 bases for J; bases not matched to a gene: 12. Germline V CDR1 and CDR2: DFQATT, SNEGSKA (reference sequence). In DNA form, the CDR3 reads TGCAGTGCTAGCGAGGACGGGGGAGGGCAGACAGATACGCAGTATTTT. Translated, it gives CSASEDGGGQTDTQYF.

The chain is built from TRBV7-6 and TRBJ1-1, with TRBD1 identical over 8 bases. The V gene end was trimmed by 6 bases and the J gene end by 13 bases; junction bases not matched to a gene: 19. From germline, CDR1 is SGHVS and CDR2 FNYEAQ. The CDR3 covers 15 residues. The CDR3 here is CASSSDRGDSPQDFF. The CDR3 nucleotides are TGTGCCAGCAGTTCAGACAGGGGCGATTCACCCCAAGATTTCTTT.

The table lists this clonotype with a count of one. The chain employs TRBV3-1 and TRBJ2-3, with D hard to call. CDR1 and CDR2 (germline): LGHDT, YNNKEL (reference sequence). The CDR3 is 14 residues long. V shed 4 bases and J shed 6 bases, with 14 bases lying between them. The CDR3 sequence is CASSLSVGPDTQYF. CDR3 nucleotide sequence: TGTGCCAGCAGCCTCTCGGTAGGTCCCGATACGCAGTATTTT.

The chain combines TRBV7-9 with TRBJ1-2; 7 bases agree with TRBD1. CDR1 is SEHNR and CDR2 is FQNEAQ in the germline V gene (reference sequence). V was clipped by 1 base and J by 12 bases; unmatched bases: 17. This CDR3 has 16 residues. This CDR3 reads CASSLVPGGLFFGDTF. In nucleotides, the CDR3 is TGTGCCAGCAGCTTAGTGCCAGGGGGGCTCTTTTTTGGAGACACCTTC.